This T cell receptor (beta chain) was identified in a study of patients and donors after allogeneic stem cell transplantation. The CDR3 length is 13 residues. Germline lookup yields CDR1 LGHNA and CDR2 YSLEER. This clonotype has at least ten counts. One end of the junction varies from germline; a read error may be responsible. TCRdb reprocessed the RT-PCR reads with MiXCR, giving one entry per CDR3 protein. This table holds about a million distinct CDR3 sequences, around 17% found once. J is TRBJ1-1 and V is TRBV4-3; D gene unclear. This clonotype was obtained from a human donor who was either an allogeneic HSCT recipient or a stem cell or donor lymphocyte infusion donor (not recorded which). It is not recorded whose cells these are; they may come from a transplant donor. The sample consisted of blood, either unsorted or a sorted T cell fraction (not recorded which). The DNA of the CDR3 is TGTGCCAGCAGTCGGGTTTCGAACACTGAAGCTTTCTTT. It translates to CASSRVSNTEAFF.